This TCR beta chain was obtained from a study of T cell responses to AZD1222 COVID-19 vaccine. Study outcomes and limitations: Repertoires were sampled only after the peak T cell response. Baseline seropositivity occurred in only six AZD1222 recipients. Donors in the cohort were predominantly white British and more often female, and clonal diversity was possibly underestimated.

Clones were read by immunoSEQ multiplex PCR, and TCRdb kept only the in-frame ones, dropping some. The sample consists of roughly 120,000 clones, about 85% of them appearing once. With regard to this clone: Its specificity is not known.

CDR1 and CDR2 from the germline V gene are KGHSH and LQKENI. The CDR3 is 15 residues long. V lost 6 bases and J 4 bases, leaving 16 bases between the germline ends. This TCR came from an adult in good health. The input for sequencing was peripheral blood, taken on day 0 of AZD1222 vaccination. The rearrangement links TRBV18 to TRBJ1-5; D possibly corresponds to TRBD1 (6 bases). CDR3 in amino acids: CASSLQGDRNQPQHF. The CDR3 bases are TGTGCCAGCTCCCTACAGGGTGATCGGAATCAGCCCCAGCATTTT.